A selection of T cell receptor beta chains follows, all from one sample in a study of cytomegalovirus exposure and HLA in healthy donors. Profiling relied on immunoSEQ multiplex PCR, and the TCRdb table lists in-frame clones only, not all of them. The sample holds about 120,000 clones, about 60% seen once. The sequenced sample consisted of PBMCs. The receptors were sampled from a man in his forties in good health and CMV-seropositive. Each CDR3 is given with its conserved first and last residue. D genes are given only for firm matches. Clone size is given for some rows only: seen once, a few or many times, or a class if the clone is expanded.

size,J,D,V,DNA,CDR3
.,TRBJ1-1,.,TRBV11-2,TGTGCCAGCAGCTTAGGTGCCCGGACACCTGTGAACACTGAAGCTTTCTTT,CASSLGARTPVNTEAFF
.,TRBJ1-4,.,TRBV4-1,TGCGCCAGCAGCCAAGGTAGGATGAGGGAAAAGAGTGAAAAACTGTTTTTT,CASSQGRMREKSEKLFF
.,TRBJ2-1,.,TRBV9,TGTGCCAGCAGCGTAGGAGGAGGGGACCTTCTACTCAATGAGCAGTTCTTC,CASSVGGGDLLLNEQFF
.,TRBJ1-3,TRBD1,TRBV6-6,TGTGCCAGCACCGACAGGGCTGGAAACACCATATATTTT,CASTDRAGNTIYF
.,TRBJ2-1,TRBD1,TRBV27,TGTGCCAGCAGCCGGGGACAGGGGATTTTCAATGAGCAGTTCTTC,CASSRGQGIFNEQFF
few,TRBJ2-7,.,TRBV29-1,TGCAGCGTTGAATTAACAGCCTACGAGCAGTACTTC,CSVELTAYEQYF
once,TRBJ2-7,.,TRBV15,TGTGCCACCAGCAGGGCTAGTGAGGCGTACGAGCAGTACTTC,CATSRASEAYEQYF
.,TRBJ1-2,.,TRBV11-2,TGTGCCAGCAGCTCTAGCCGGGGAGGTCTCGGGAATGGCTACACCTTC,CASSSSRGGLGNGYTF
.,TRBJ1-1,.,TRBV30,TGTGCCTGGAGTACTACCCGGACAGCGCTGAACTTGAACACTGAAGCTTTCTTT,CAWSTTRTALNLNTEAFF
.,TRBJ1-2,TRBD1,TRBV11-2,TGTGCCAGCAGCCAGTGGACAGGGTGGAACTATGGCTACACCTTC,CASSQWTGWNYGYTF
once,TRBJ2-1,TRBD2,TRBV4-2,TGTGCCAGCAGCCAAGGTTGGACTAGCGGCTACAATGAGCAGTTCTTC,CASSQGWTSGYNEQFF
few,TRBJ2-1,TRBD2,TRBV11-3,TGTGCCAGCAGCTTAACTGGGCCTAGCGGGTTGTACTATGAGCAGTTCTTC,CASSLTGPSGLYYEQFF
few,TRBJ1-6,TRBD1,TRBV18,TGTGCCAGCTCACCGGGGGGACAGGGGATCTCTTCACCCCTCCACTTT,CASSPGGQGISSPLHF
.,TRBJ2-5,TRBD1,TRBV19,TGTGCCAGTAGTCCCTCGCGCCAGGGGGCCCAAGAGACCCAGTACTTC,CASSPSRQGAQETQYF
few,TRBJ2-6,.,TRBV7-6,TGTGCCAGCAGCCCTAGGGGTACCGGGGCCAACGTCCTGACTTTC,CASSPRGTGANVLTF
.,TRBJ2-1,TRBD2,TRBV11-2,TGTGCCAGCAGCTTAGATTATAGCGGGAATGAGCAGTTCTTC,CASSLDYSGNEQFF
.,TRBJ2-7,TRBD2,TRBV5-3,TGTGCCAGTTGCCTAGCGGGAGTGTGGGAGCAGTACTTC,CASCLAGVWEQYF
.,TRBJ2-3,TRBD2,TRBV7-3,TGTGCCAGCAGCTTAAAACCCCGACTAGCGGGAAGCACAGATACGCAGTATTTT,CASSLKPRLAGSTDTQYF
.,TRBJ2-7,TRBD2,TRBV29-1,TGCAGCGTTGATAGCGGGAGTGAGCACGAGCAGTACTTC,CSVDSGSEHEQYF
.,TRBJ1-4,.,TRBV5-4,TGTGCCAGCGCCAAGGGAGCAGAAACTAATGAAAAACTGTTTTTT,CASAKGAETNEKLFF
.,TRBJ2-3,TRBD2,TRBV5-1,TGCGCCAGCAGCCAAGGGACTAGCCCGACCACAGATACGCAGTATTTT,CASSQGTSPTTDTQYF
.,TRBJ2-7,TRBD1,TRBV28,TGTGCCAGCAGTTCGGGACAGGACTACGAGCAGTACTTC,CASSSGQDYEQYF
once,TRBJ2-1,TRBD2,TRBV5-1,TGCGCCAGCGGACTAGCGGACTCCTACAATGAGCAGTTCTTC,CASGLADSYNEQFF
.,TRBJ2-7,TRBD2,TRBV6-6,TGTGCCAGCGCGGCTAGCGGTATCTACGAGCAGTACTTC,CASAASGIYEQYF
few,TRBJ2-1,.,TRBV11-1,TGTGCCAGCAGCGAACCTCCGGGTCACAATGAGCAGTTCTTC,CASSEPPGHNEQFF
.,TRBJ2-7,TRBD1,TRBV27,TGTGCCAGCCTACCCATAGGACAGGGCTCCTACGAGCAGTACTTC,CASLPIGQGSYEQYF
few,TRBJ2-3,TRBD2,TRBV5-1,TGCGCCAGCAGCTTGGTGGGCGGGAGCGGTACGCAGTATTTT,CASSLVGGSGTQYF
.,TRBJ2-1,.,TRBV7-9,TGTGCCAGCACCTTTAGCTCCTACAATGAGCAGTTCTTC,CASTFSSYNEQFF
few,TRBJ1-2,.,TRBV14,TGTGCCAGCAGCCAGATGGACAGCTATGGCTACACCTTC,CASSQMDSYGYTF
.,TRBJ1-2,.,TRBV6-5,TGTGCCAGCAGTCCTGACAGTAACTATGGCTACACCTTC,CASSPDSNYGYTF
few,TRBJ2-5,TRBD2,TRBV7-7,TGTGCTAGCAGCTCTACTGCTGGGACTAGTCTGTACTTC,CASSSTAGTSLYF
few,TRBJ2-5,.,TRBV7-3,TGTGCCAGCAGCCCCAACAGGGTTGGAGAGACCCAGTACTTC,CASSPNRVGETQYF
.,TRBJ2-5,.,TRBV7-2,TGTGCCAGCAGCTTAGTGGTGGGAGTGGGGGGGCAGACCCAGTACTTC,CASSLVVGVGGQTQYF
.,TRBJ2-1,TRBD1,TRBV10-3,TGTGCCATCGCCGACGGGACAGTTAACAATGAGCAGTTCTTC,CAIADGTVNNEQFF
.,TRBJ2-7,.,TRBV5-1,TGCGCCAGCAGCTCGATCCGGGACACAAACACCTACGAGCAGTACTTC,CASSSIRDTNTYEQYF
.,TRBJ2-5,TRBD2,TRBV27,TGTGCCAGCAGTTTATTAGCGGGGGTTCAAGAGACCCAGTACTTC,CASSLLAGVQETQYF
.,TRBJ1-1,.,TRBV15,TGTGCCACCAGCAATCAGGGCGGCACTGAAGCTTTCTTT,CATSNQGGTEAFF
few,TRBJ2-7,TRBD2,TRBV7-2,TGTGCCAGCAGCCCGGGAGGAACCTACGAGCAGTACTTC,CASSPGGTYEQYF
few,TRBJ2-6,TRBD2,TRBV5-4,TGTGCCAGCAGCCCCACTAGCGGGGTGGAGACTTTC,CASSPTSGVETF
few,TRBJ1-5,.,TRBV2,TGTGCCAGCAGTGCGACAGAAATTAGCAATCAGCCCCAGCATTTT,CASSATEISNQPQHF
.,TRBJ2-7,.,TRBV2,TGTGCCAGCAGCGCCCGGGACATAGCCTACGAGCAGTACTTC,CASSARDIAYEQYF
.,TRBJ2-7,.,TRBV19,TGTGCCAGTAGTATAGGTGGCGGGACCTACGAGCAGTACTTC,CASSIGGGTYEQYF